The entry that follows covers one TCR beta chain sequence. What it recognizes is unknown. Losses at the gene ends were 0 bases for V and 8 bases for J; bases not matched to a gene: 5. CDR1 is MNHNY, CDR2 SVGAGI, per germline (reference sequence). The CDR3 contains 16 residues. Reverse transcribing all isolated RNA meant expressed TCRB transcripts were sequenced. Samples of naive, central memory and regulatory T cells yielded a mean of about 3.6 million reads. Produced via immunoSEQ multiplex PCR; TCRdb's table is partial and in-frame only. The sample gives over 120,000 clones, about 10% of which show up once; under 1.5% is in the top ten. The data stem from a study of beta chain features in type 1 diabetes. Overall study findings and caveats: Any HLA type influence on TCRB rearrangement was left unresolved here. VDJ junctions in type 1 diabetes patients carried more deletions and fewer insertions.

The sequencing input was naive CD4+ T cells from blood. This sequence originates from a man younger than 30 in good health. The rearrangement links TRBV6-6 to TRBJ2-1; 12 bases align to TRBD2. The CDR3 here is CASSYSRSSGGDEQFF. As DNA, the CDR3 is TGTGCCAGCAGTTACTCGCGGTCTAGCGGGGGGGATGAGCAGTTCTTC.